This T cell receptor (beta chain) was documented in a study of molecular identifiers for immune sequencing clone quantification. Whole-study results and caveats: Jurkat TCR RNA from one cell was spiked into some 1 million naive cells, and it was reportedly detectable there.

TCRdb reanalysed the PCR reads using MiXCR and keeps one entry per CDR3 protein. The top ten hold under 0.85% of the sample, which has about 510,000 distinct CDR3 sequences, about 26% seen once. The germline CDR1 and CDR2 sequences are MNHNY and SVGAGI (reference sequence). The J segment lost 0 bases and the V segment lost 4 bases, leaving 4 bases of the junction unmatched. The CDR3 has 15 residues. Remarks on this clonotype: Antigen unknown.

The source of this sequence is a human donor in good health. Some libraries in this study had Jurkat cell RNA spiked in. Sequencing used naive CD8+ T cells from blood, with Jurkat cell RNA spiked in. The sample's subset: FACS-sorted CD8+CD4-CCR7+CD45RA+ naive T cells. The gene calls are TRBV6-6 and TRBJ1-1; TRBD1 aligns across 8 bases. The CDR3 region has the DNA TGTGCCAGCAGTTCGACAGGGGCGATGAACACTGAAGCTTTCTTT. Its protein is CASSSTGAMNTEAFF.